This passage covers 14 T cell receptor beta chains from one sample sequenced in a study of chemoradiotherapy in HPV16-positive cancers (dated 2022 in TCRdb). Receptor libraries were prepared by the immunoSEQ multiplex PCR assay. Here the immuneACCESS table is served through TCRdb, limited to in-frame sequences with V and J called. Missing clones are a known gap in these copies; in checked studies unresolved V genes cover under half, and the rest lacks a known reason. Recorded for this sample are about 2,800 clones; about 80% of them occurred a single time. In total, the top ten clones hold 8% to 9.5% of the sample. Source: tumor tissue, taken from a patient who underwent chemoradiotherapy. The source is a human donor with HPV-associated anogenital cancer.

This chain uses TRBV7-9 with TRBJ2-1; 8 bases line up with TRBD1. The germline CDR1 and CDR2 sequences are SEHNR and FQNEAQ (reference sequence). Trimming removed 4 bases from V and 7 bases from J; junction bases left unmatched: 6. This CDR3 is built from 14 residues. CDR3 region: CASSYAGGWNEQFF. CDR3 coding DNA: TGTGCCAGCAGCTATGCAGGGGGCTGGAATGAGCAGTTCTTC.

This chain uses TRBV6-4 with TRBJ1-4; tentative D call: TRBD1 (6 bases). Germline values: CDR1 MRHNA, CDR2 SNTAGT. Trimming stripped 4 bases from V and 8 bases from J, with 11 bases between. The CDR3 sequence is 13 residues long. The CDR3 protein is CASSAGAEEKLFF. CDR3 bases: TGTGCCAGCAGTGCGGGGGCCGAGGAAAAACTGTTTTTT.

This clone was observed a handful of times. The chain carries TRBV19 and TRBJ1-5; TRBD1 is a possible D gene (5 bases). The CDR3 is 14 residues long. V gave up 4 bases and J gave up 7 bases, with 14 bases separating them. Germline-derived CDR1 and CDR2 are LNHDA and SQIVND (reference sequence). The CDR3: CASSKGDRGQPQHF. CDR3 coding DNA: TGTGCCAGTAGTAAAGGGGATAGAGGGCAGCCCCAGCATTTT.

The V call is TRBV5-1, the J call TRBJ1-6, with TRBD1 matching over 7 bases. The CDR3 covers 14 residues. Germline CDR1 and CDR2: SGHRS and YFSETQ. With V trimmed by 4 bases and J by 7 bases, 5 bases remained unmatched. The CDR3 region is CASSAPGGNSPLHF. The CDR3 DNA follows: TGCGCCAGCAGCGCCCCAGGGGGGAATTCACCCCTCCACTTT.

The chain uses TRBV7-9 and TRBJ1-5; unclear D gene. CDR1 is SEHNR and CDR2 is FQNEAQ in the germline V gene (reference sequence). V was clipped by 1 base and J by 6 bases, with 7 bases between them. The CDR3 runs to 13 residues. The CDR3 spells CASSLDDSQPQHF. In nucleotides, the CDR3 is TGTGCCAGCAGCTTAGACGATAGTCAGCCCCAGCATTTT. The whole variable domain, filled in from reference TRBV7-9 and TRBJ1-5, reads DTGVSQNPRHKITKRGQNVTFRCDPISEHNRLYWYRQTLGQGPEFLTYFQNEAQLEKSRLLSDRFSAERPKGSFSTLEIQRTEQGDSAMYLCASSLDDSQPQHFGDGTRLSIL.

The chain links TRBV7-2 to TRBJ1-3, with no clear D. V lost 3 bases to trimming and J lost 0 bases, with 12 bases between them. The CDR3 contains 16 residues. The germline gives CDR1 SGHTA, CDR2 FQGNSA. The DNA for the CDR3 is TGTGCCAGCAGCTTCCAAGGACGAAGCTCTGGAAACACCATATATTTT. As protein: CASSFQGRSSGNTIYF.

The V gene is TRBV2, the J gene TRBJ1-2; 8 bases map to TRBD1. With 6 bases clipped from V and 2 bases from J, the junction kept 8 bases outside the gene matches. Germline V gene data show CDR1 as SNHLY and CDR2 as FYNNEI. This CDR3 region has 15 residues. CDR3 loop: CASRPPQGGNYGYTF. The CDR3 coding sequence is TGTGCCAGCAGGCCACCACAGGGGGGAAACTATGGCTACACCTTC. Full variable domain (rest looked up from reference TRBV2 and TRBJ1-2): EPEVTQTPSHQVTQMGQEVILRCVPISNHLYFYWYRQILGQKVEFLVSFYNNEISEKSEIFDDQFSVERPDGSNFTLKIRSTKLEDSAMYFCASRPPQGGNYGYTFGSGTRLTVV.

This chain uses TRBV18 with TRBJ1-4; D gene ambiguous. Germline V gene lookup returns CDR1 KGHSH and CDR2 LQKENI. Deletions cut 2 bases from V and 3 bases from J, with 7 bases between. The CDR3 loop spans 14 amino acids. CDR3 nucleotides: TGTGCCAGCTCACCAAATGGCCCTAATGAAAAACTGTTTTTT. Residues: CASSPNGPNEKLFF.

The chain couples TRBV6-4 to TRBJ2-1, with D perhaps matching TRBD1 or TRBD2 (6 bases each). Germline assignment: CDR1 MRHNA and CDR2 SNTAGT. V gave up 2 bases and J gave up 10 bases, with 12 bases separating them. This CDR3 has 13 residues. CDR3 protein: CASSDGGQGEQFF. CDR3 nucleotide sequence: TGTGCCAGCAGTGACGGGGGGCAAGGAGAGCAGTTCTTC.

This clone is large (0.1 to 1%). V gene TRBV11-2 combines with J gene TRBJ2-7, with a tentative D call TRBD1 (6 bases). With 3 bases removed from V and 0 bases from J, the gap between germline ends came to 12 bases. The germline V gene encodes CDR1 SGHAT and CDR2 FQNNGV. CDR3 length: 15 amino acids. The CDR3 DNA reads as TGTGCCAGCAGCTTGGACAGCTTAGGCTCCTACGAGCAGTACTTC. This encodes CASSLDSLGSYEQYF.

The V call is TRBV18, the J call TRBJ2-5, with D possibly matching TRBD2 (5 bases). CDR1 is KGHSH and CDR2 is LQKENI in the germline V gene. Trimming removed 4 bases at V and 3 bases at J, with 9 bases between. CDR3 length: 13 amino acids. The CDR3 region has the DNA TGTGCCAGCTCACGGAACGGGAAAGAGACCCAGTACTTC. Translating gives CASSRNGKETQYF.

V and J are TRBV2 and TRBJ2-1; 15 nucleotides match TRBD2. The germline V gene encodes CDR1 SNHLY and CDR2 FYNNEI. The CDR3 consists of 16 residues. With V trimmed by 7 bases and J by 3 bases, 4 bases remained unmatched. CDR3 protein: CASKGLAGGYYNEQFF. The CDR3 bases are TGTGCCAGCAAAGGACTAGCGGGGGGGTACTACAATGAGCAGTTCTTC.

The CDR3 sequence is CASSLDPWERGLSYEQYF. CDR3 nucleotides: TGTGCCAGCAGCTTAGATCCCTGGGAGCGGGGGTTGTCCTACGAGCAGTACTTC. V gene TRBV11-2 combines with J gene TRBJ2-7; 8 bases match TRBD2. This CDR3 has 18 amino acids. V lost 0 bases, J lost 1 base, and 11 bases stayed unmatched. Germline V gene lookup returns CDR1 SGHAT and CDR2 FQNNGV.

The rearrangement links TRBV5-4 to TRBJ1-4; a possible D gene is TRBD1 (6 bases). The germline CDR1 and CDR2 sequences are SGHNT and YYREEE (reference sequence). This CDR3 is 14 amino acids long. V shed 0 bases and J shed 7 bases, with 10 bases lying between them. CDR3 protein: CASSLAGAREKLFF. Written as DNA, the CDR3 is TGTGCCAGCAGCTTGGCGGGGGCGCGTGAAAAACTGTTTTTT.